A single sample gave rise to the 14 T cell receptor beta chains below, sequenced in a study of OX40 agonist ivuxolimab in advanced cancers. Using immunoSEQ multiplex PCR, the repertoire was profiled, and TCRdb retains in-frame clones only, with some absent. The sample lists approximately 74,000 clones; 75% to 95% were seen once. Material: CD4+ or CD8+ T cells sorted from blood, obtained in a trial of the OX40 agonist ivuxolimab. The receptors derive from an adult with an advanced solid tumor such as melanoma, head and neck, liver or kidney cancer.

The chain joins TRBV27 to TRBJ2-7; D is unresolved. The CDR3 loop spans 13 amino acids. V lost 0 bases, J lost 5 bases, and 8 bases lay in between. CDR1 is MNHEY and CDR2 is SMNVEV in the germline V gene (reference sequence). The CDR3 sequence: CASSLSGINEQYF. The DNA for the CDR3 is TGTGCCAGCAGTTTATCTGGGATAAACGAGCAGTACTTC.

The chain carries TRBV10-3 and TRBJ2-5; 14 nucleotides agree with TRBD2. The CDR3 sequence is 19 residues long. Germline V gene sequence: CDR1 ENHRY, CDR2 SYGVKD. V lost 2 bases and J lost 4; bases outside the gene matches: 12. The CDR3 here is CAISEVSGTSGGGGETQYF. CDR3 sequence (DNA): TGTGCCATCAGTGAGGTCAGTGGGACTAGCGGGGGCGGCGGAGAGACCCAGTACTTC.

This chain joins TRBV7-8 and TRBJ2-1; D uncertain. Trimming removed 4 bases from V and 1 base from J, with 5 bases in between. Germline V CDR1 and CDR2: SGHVS, FQNEAQ. CDR3 length: 13 amino acids. The DNA of the CDR3 is TGTGCCAGCAGCTCGACTTCCTACAATGAGCAGTTCTTC. Translated: CASSSTSYNEQFF.

The V call is TRBV15, the J call TRBJ2-3; 9 positions match TRBD1. The CDR3 is 17 amino acids. Trimming took 4 bases from V and 1 from J; bases not matched to a gene: 9. The germline V gene encodes CDR1 LNHNV and CDR2 YYDKDF (reference sequence). CDR3 loop: CATSNPIRQGGTDTQYF. Here the CDR3 DNA reads TGTGCCACCAGCAACCCTATTAGACAGGGGGGCACAGATACGCAGTATTTT.

This clone showed up just a few times. The rearrangement joins TRBV5-6 to TRBJ1-1; unclear D gene. Trimming pared 0 bases from V and 0 bases from J, leaving 6 bases between. The CDR3 has 14 amino acids. CDR1 and CDR2 (germline): SGHDT, YYEEEE. The CDR3 region has the DNA TGTGCCAGCAGCTTGGACAGCATGAACACTGAAGCTTTCTTT. Protein: CASSLDSMNTEAFF.

This sequence joins TRBV4-3 and TRBJ1-2; D is perhaps TRBD1 (5 bases). Germline V CDR1 and CDR2: LGHNA, YSLEER. This CDR3 comprises 16 residues. Trimming stripped 3 bases from V and 5 bases from J, with 19 bases between. CDR3 in amino acids: CASSQDVLGARYGYTF. The CDR3 coding sequence is TGCGCCAGCAGCCAGGACGTTCTAGGGGCGAGGTATGGCTACACCTTC.

This clone was recorded only once. V is TRBV5-4 and J is TRBJ2-7, with D possibly TRBD1 on 6 matching bases. Germline CDR1 SGHNT, CDR2 YYREEE (reference sequence). The length of the CDR3 is 14 residues. Trimming removed 4 bases at V and 10 bases at J, with 21 bases between. The CDR3 DNA sequence: TGTGCCAGCAGCGATGGACAGAGCTATCTCGGTCAGTACTTC. Its translation: CASSDGQSYLGQYF.

This clone showed up just once. The CDR3 loop is CASTSGMDEQFF. For the CDR3, the DNA is TGTGCCAGCACCAGCGGGATGGATGAGCAGTTCTTC. The J gene is TRBJ2-1, the V gene TRBV5-8; 7 nucleotides align to TRBD2. J was trimmed by 8 bases and V by 6 bases; bases with no gene match: 5. Per germline, CDR1 SGHTS and CDR2 YDEGEE. The CDR3 is 12 residues long.

The rearrangement joins TRBV4-3 to TRBJ2-5; tentative D call: TRBD2 (5 bases). The last part of the DNA fits TRBJ2-7 better; the J call may be wrong. Germline lookup yields CDR1 LGHNA and CDR2 YSLEER. This CDR3 is 13 amino acids long. The DNA for the CDR3 is TGCGCCAGCAGCCAAGCGGGATGGAACGAGCAGTACTTC. Its protein is CASSQAGWNEQYF.

The chain employs TRBV7-6 and TRBJ2-7; D may be TRBD1 (5 bases). CDR3 length: 18 residues. The germline V and J ends were trimmed by 5 bases and 1 base, with 24 bases remaining between them. Germline assignment: CDR1 SGHVS and CDR2 FNYEAQ. The CDR3 DNA sequence: TGTGCCAGCAGCCCTACGTTCTTCTACCAGGGAACTTCCTACGAGCAGTACTTC. Protein sequence: CASSPTFFYQGTSYEQYF.

The chain is built from TRBV19 and TRBJ2-1, with 9 bases fitting TRBD2. Germline assignment: CDR1 LNHDA and CDR2 SQIVND (reference sequence). After removal of 8 bases from V and 6 bases from J, the junction contained 5 bases not matched to a gene. CDR3 length: 13 amino acids. The CDR3 is CASSTSGFNEQFF. Written as DNA, the CDR3 is TGTGCCAGTTCGACTAGCGGCTTCAATGAGCAGTTCTTC.

V gene TRBV4-3 combines with J gene TRBJ2-1; 11 bases are a match to TRBD2. From germline, CDR1 is LGHNA and CDR2 YSLEER. J was trimmed by 4 bases and V by 0 bases; bases with no gene match: 8. The CDR3 runs to 18 residues. DNA for the CDR3: TGCGCCAGCAGCCAAGATACTAGCGGGGGACCATCTTACAATGAGCAGTTCTTC. Translating gives CASSQDTSGGPSYNEQFF.

This clone has a single count. The chain links TRBV7-9 to TRBJ2-7; D possibly corresponds to TRBD2 (6 bases). Germline values: CDR1 SEHNR, CDR2 FQNEAQ (reference sequence). This CDR3 contains 17 residues. V lost 4 bases to trimming and J lost 0 bases, with 19 bases between them. CDR3 loop: CASSSTHAGRSSYEQYF. CDR3 in DNA: TGTGCCAGCAGCTCAACCCATGCGGGGAGGAGCTCCTACGAGCAGTACTTC.

This chain links TRBV6-6 with TRBJ1-2; D is perhaps TRBD1 (5 bases). Germline V gene sequence: CDR1 MNHNY, CDR2 SVGAGI (reference sequence). The CDR3 is 15 residues long. V lost 4 bases, J lost 0 bases, and 12 bases lay in between. The CDR3 region is CASSLGQGPNYGYTF. The CDR3 region has the DNA TGTGCCAGCAGTTTGGGGCAGGGCCCTAACTATGGCTACACCTTC.